Listed here are 8 T cell receptor beta chains from one sample, sequenced in a study of technical replicates of blood from a few donors. Libraries were prepared by immunoSEQ multiplex PCR; TCRdb keeps only in-frame clonotypes and omits some of them. The sample yields tens of thousands of clones, 85% to 90% seen once. Sequenced input: PBMCs. Receptor source: a human donor in good health. Some clones in this sample may be carry-over from other donors' samples.

The gene calls are TRBV9 and TRBJ1-2, with D perhaps TRBD1 (5 bases). The ends were cut back, 4 bases at V and 0 bases at J, with 19 bases in the middle. This CDR3 region has 17 residues. Looked up from germline, CDR1 is SGDLS and CDR2 is YYNGEE. CDR3 loop: CASSLRASLGSNYGYTF. Written as DNA, the CDR3 is TGTGCCAGCAGCCTCAGGGCCTCGCTTGGATCTAACTATGGCTACACCTTC.

V and J are TRBV7-9 and TRBJ2-1, with 9 bases identical to TRBD2. This CDR3 contains 16 residues. Germline-derived CDR1 and CDR2 are SEHNR and FQNEAQ (reference sequence). The trim removed 1 base at V and 3 bases at J, leaving 4 bases unmatched. The CDR3 DNA follows: TGTGCCAGCAGCTTAGGGTTTAGCGGGGGCTACAATGAGCAGTTCTTC. As protein: CASSLGFSGGYNEQFF.

This chain joins TRBV7-9 and TRBJ2-5; 10 bases are shared with TRBD2. The CDR3 length is 15 residues. J was trimmed by 6 bases and V by 4 bases; bases with no gene match: 8. Germline values: CDR1 SEHNR, CDR2 FQNEAQ (reference sequence). Here the CDR3 reads CASSSGLAIKKTQYF. CDR3 coding DNA: TGTGCCAGCAGCTCGGGACTAGCGATCAAAAAGACCCAGTACTTC.

The chain recombines TRBV7-9 with TRBJ2-3; TRBD2 agrees at 8 bases. CDR3 size: 17 residues. V lost 5 bases, J lost 2 bases, and 12 bases stayed unmatched. Germline V gene lookup returns CDR1 SEHNR and CDR2 FQNEAQ (reference sequence). The CDR3 DNA sequence: TGTGCCAGCAGCCCCGGGAGGGGCAGGGGTGTCACAGATACGCAGTATTTT. It codes for CASSPGRGRGVTDTQYF.

This clone came up once. This sequence joins TRBV5-1 and TRBJ1-2; 7 nucleotides line up with TRBD1. The CDR3 contains 11 residues. Trimming cost V 5 bases and J 8 bases; bases outside gene matches: 3. Germline loops: CDR1 SGHRS, CDR2 YFSETQ. In DNA form, the CDR3 reads TGCGCCAGCAGGGACAGGTCGGGCTACACCTTC. Its translation: CASRDRSGYTF. The variable domain in full, with the rest retrieved from reference TRBV5-1 and TRBJ1-2, is KAGVTQTPRYLIKTRGQQVTLSCSPISGHRSVSWYQQTPGQGLQFLFEYFSETQRNKGNFPGRFSGRQFSNSRSEMNVSTLELGDSALYLCASRDRSGYTFGSGTRLTVV.

The rearrangement joins TRBV5-1 to TRBJ2-1, with TRBD2 matching over 7 bases. The junction had 4 bases not matched to a gene; V was cut back by 7 bases and J by 0 bases. Germline V gene data show CDR1 as SGHRS and CDR2 as YFSETQ. The CDR3 runs 14 residues. The CDR3 coding sequence is TGCGCCAGCGGTCGCGGGAGCTCCTACAATGAGCAGTTCTTC. Encoded protein: CASGRGSSYNEQFF.

This chain joins TRBV4-3 and TRBJ1-1; the D is unclear. This CDR3 has 14 amino acids. With 5 bases removed from V and 4 bases from J, the gap between germline ends came to 14 bases. Germline CDR1 LGHNA, CDR2 YSLEER. CDR3 region: CASSNGIRGTEAFF. The DNA of the CDR3 is TGCGCCAGCAGCAACGGGATCCGCGGCACTGAAGCTTTCTTT.

The chain couples TRBV6-1 to TRBJ2-1; 7 bases are shared with TRBD1. CDR3 size: 14 residues. J lost 4 bases, V lost 6 bases, and 6 bases had no gene match. Per germline, CDR1 MNHNS and CDR2 SASEGT. Here the CDR3 reads CASRPDRVYNEQFF. The CDR3 region has the DNA TGTGCCAGCAGGCCCGACAGGGTTTACAATGAGCAGTTCTTC.